A single TCR beta chain is shown here with its context. Its antigen is currently unknown. Time point indicated: baseline pretreatment blood. As to treatment: 15 Gy SBRT to primary tumor, nephrectomy 4 weeks later. The tumor was a clear cell renal cell carcinoma. This record belongs to a study of radiation and T cells in renal cell carcinoma. In the study overall: Nephrectomy followed 15 Gy stereotactic body radiation by 4 weeks. Broader study findings: In blood, top tumor clones expanded by 2 weeks, shrinking by 4. Pretreatment tumor biopsies were lacking, so baseline clonotypes are unknown.

Method: immunoSEQ multiplex PCR; TCRdb's copy keeps in-frame clones and lacks some. This table holds approximately 150,000 clones, approximately 82% found once. This CDR3 spans 13 amino acids. V lost 4 bases to trimming and J lost 3 bases; unmatched junction nucleotides: 3. Germline CDR1 is SGDLS and CDR2 is YYNGEE. The sequence derives from a woman in her forties or fifties with renal cell carcinoma. This chain connects TRBV9 to TRBJ2-5, with 7 positions matching TRBD1. The sample consisted of blood, taken from a patient whose treatment included radiotherapy and nephrectomy. The CDR3 loop reads CASSRDREETQYF. The CDR3 bases are TGTGCCAGCAGCCGTGACAGGGAAGAGACCCAGTACTTC.